What follows are 11 T cell receptor beta chains derived from one specimen sequenced in a study of cytomegalovirus exposure and HLA in healthy donors. PCR amplification relied on 60 Vbeta primers (plus 13 Jbeta primers). Only in-frame clones appear in the TCRdb table, and some are missing; sequencing was by immunoSEQ multiplex PCR. The sample comprises 120,000 or so clones, about a sixth of which are singletons, and around 2.6% rests with the top ten. Sequenced material: PBMCs. Source of these receptors: a female donor in good health and CMV-seropositive.

This clone was counted only a few times. The J gene is TRBJ2-1, the V gene TRBV19; D may be TRBD1 (6 bases). Germline CDR1 reads LNHDA; CDR2 reads SQIVND (reference sequence). V dropped 4 bases and J dropped 8 bases, with 15 bases sitting between them. CDR3 size: 14 residues. CDR3 sequence reads: CASSTHRVLDEQFF. CDR3 DNA: TGTGCCAGTAGTACTCACAGGGTGCTAGATGAGCAGTTCTTC.

The chain uses TRBV4-3 and TRBJ2-7, with 11 bases that match TRBD2. Germline V gene lookup returns CDR1 LGHNA and CDR2 YSLEER. J was trimmed by 5 bases and V by 1 base; bases with no gene match: 4. This CDR3 spans 15 amino acids. This chain's CDR3 is CASSQGLAGLNEQYF. CDR3 DNA: TGCGCCAGCAGCCAAGGACTAGCGGGACTGAACGAGCAGTACTTC.

This clone appeared a few times. The J gene is TRBJ2-3, the V gene TRBV7-2; 8 bases are shared with TRBD1. Germline V gives CDR1 SGHTA, CDR2 FQGNSA. CDR3 length: 16 residues. J was trimmed by 0 bases and V by 5 bases; bases with no gene match: 7. In DNA form, the CDR3 reads TGTGCCAGCAGCATAAGGGGACAGGCTAGCACAGATACGCAGTATTTT. Protein: CASSIRGQASTDTQYF.

The J gene is TRBJ2-3, the V gene TRBV27; 14 nucleotides line up with TRBD2. The CDR3 runs 15 residues. Germline loops: CDR1 MNHEY, CDR2 SMNVEV (reference sequence). Unmatched junction bases numbered 4, after V lost 8 bases and J lost 3 bases. The CDR3 DNA follows: TGTGCCAGCCGAAGACTAGCGGGAGGGACAGATACGCAGTATTTT. It is translated as CASRRLAGGTDTQYF.

This clone was observed a handful of times. The chain links TRBV29-1 to TRBJ2-7, with a weak D call TRBD2 (5 bases). V was pared by 6 bases and J by 2 bases, with 11 bases between. From germline, CDR1 is SQVTM and CDR2 ANQGSEA. The CDR3 is made up of 12 amino acids. CDR3 DNA: TGCAGCGTGCTGGACTCCCCCTACGAGCAGTACTTC. Protein sequence: CSVLDSPYEQYF.

The CDR3 DNA reads as TGTGCCAGCTCACCACGGGCCTTGAGCTCCTACGAGCAGTACTTC. Translation gives CASSPRALSSYEQYF. The chain couples TRBV18 to TRBJ2-7; D is unresolved. This CDR3 comprises 15 residues. Trimming took off 1 base at V and 0 bases at J, with 10 bases between the two ends. Germline loops: CDR1 KGHSH, CDR2 LQKENI.

The chain couples TRBV10-3 to TRBJ2-7; a weak D match, TRBD2 (5 bases). The CDR3 contains 15 residues. With 6 bases removed from V and 5 bases from J, the gap between germline ends came to 20 bases. Germline loops: CDR1 ENHRY, CDR2 SYGVKD. In nucleotides, the CDR3 is TGTGCCATCAGAGCCAACAGAAATACTAGGGACGAGCAGTACTTC. Its protein is CAIRANRNTRDEQYF.

The chain is built from TRBV7-9 and TRBJ2-7, with D possibly TRBD1 on 6 matching bases. Germline V gene lookup returns CDR1 SEHNR and CDR2 FQNEAQ (reference sequence). Trimming left V 3 bases short and J 3 bases short, with 12 bases between. The CDR3 spans 14 residues. CDR3 in amino acids: CASSFSTGYYEQYF. CDR3 in DNA: TGTGCCAGCAGCTTTTCGACAGGCTACTACGAGCAGTACTTC.

The V call is TRBV4-1, the J call TRBJ1-2; 7 nucleotides agree with TRBD1. With V trimmed by 4 bases and J by 5 bases, 13 bases remained unmatched. The length of the CDR3 is 16 residues. The germline V gene encodes CDR1 MGHRA and CDR2 YSYEKL. This CDR3 is CASSPEPGQFIYGYTF. In DNA form, the CDR3 reads TGCGCCAGCAGCCCCGAGCCGGGACAGTTTATTTATGGCTACACCTTC.

This clone was counted a few times. The CDR3 here is CASSLGRGQGNEQFF. Here the CDR3 DNA reads TGTGCCAGCAGCTTAGGCCGGGGACAGGGCAATGAGCAGTTCTTC. The rearrangement joins TRBV7-9 to TRBJ2-1; 9 nucleotides agree with TRBD1. CDR1 is SEHNR, CDR2 FQNEAQ, per germline (reference sequence). V dropped 1 base and J dropped 6; count of bases not matched to a gene: 4. The CDR3 spans 15 residues.

This clone was counted a few times. The chain combines TRBV6-1 with TRBJ2-5; 9 bases align to TRBD2. Looked up from germline, CDR1 is MNHNS and CDR2 is SASEGT. CDR3 length: 18 amino acids. With V trimmed by 4 bases and J by 1 base, 13 bases remained unmatched. CDR3 amino acids: CASSVPFPSGNLQETQYF. Written as DNA, the CDR3 is TGTGCCAGCAGTGTACCTTTTCCTAGCGGGAATCTCCAAGAGACCCAGTACTTC.